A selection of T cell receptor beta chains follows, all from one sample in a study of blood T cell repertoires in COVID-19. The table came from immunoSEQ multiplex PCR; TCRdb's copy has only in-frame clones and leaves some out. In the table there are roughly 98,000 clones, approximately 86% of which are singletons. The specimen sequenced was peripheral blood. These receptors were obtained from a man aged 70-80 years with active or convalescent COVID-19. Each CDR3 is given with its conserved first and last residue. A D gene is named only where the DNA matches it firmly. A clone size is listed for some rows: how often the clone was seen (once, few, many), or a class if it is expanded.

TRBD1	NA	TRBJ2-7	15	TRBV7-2	TGTGCCAGCAGCTCGCCGGGACAGGGACGGAACGAGCAGTACTTC	CASSSPGQGRNEQYF
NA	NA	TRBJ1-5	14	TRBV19	TGTGCCAGTAGCCGACAGGCGAACAATCAGCCCCAGCATTTT	CASSRQANNQPQHF
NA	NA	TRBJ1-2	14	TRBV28	TGTGCCAGCAGTCCGGCGGCGGGAAGCTATGGCTACACCTTC	CASSPAAGSYGYTF
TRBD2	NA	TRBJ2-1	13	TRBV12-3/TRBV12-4	TGTGCCAGCACCCAACTAGCGGGCAATGAGCAGTTCTTC	CASTQLAGNEQFF
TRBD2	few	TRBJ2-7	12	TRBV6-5	TGTGCCAGCAGTCGACTAGCGGGGGAGCAGTACTTC	CASSRLAGEQYF
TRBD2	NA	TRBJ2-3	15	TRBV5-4	TGTGCCAGCAGCTTGGCGGGGAGGGGCACAGATACGCAGTATTTT	CASSLAGRGTDTQYF
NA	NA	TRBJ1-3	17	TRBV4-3	TGCGCCAGCAGCCAAGGGGGACCGGGACTGACTGGAAACACCATATATTTT	CASSQGGPGLTGNTIYF
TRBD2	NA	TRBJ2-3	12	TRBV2	TGTGCCAGCAGCGGGGGGTCAGATACGCAGTATTTT	CASSGGSDTQYF
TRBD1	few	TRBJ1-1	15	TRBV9	TGTGCCAGCAGCCTTAGGACAGGGTTGAACACTGAAGCTTTCTTT	CASSLRTGLNTEAFF
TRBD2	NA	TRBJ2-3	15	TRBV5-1	TGCGCCAGCAGCTCCGGACTAGCGGGGAGTGATACGCAGTATTTT	CASSSGLAGSDTQYF
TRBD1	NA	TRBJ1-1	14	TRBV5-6	TGTGCCAGCAGCGCTGGGACAGGGGGCACTGAAGCTTTCTTT	CASSAGTGGTEAFF